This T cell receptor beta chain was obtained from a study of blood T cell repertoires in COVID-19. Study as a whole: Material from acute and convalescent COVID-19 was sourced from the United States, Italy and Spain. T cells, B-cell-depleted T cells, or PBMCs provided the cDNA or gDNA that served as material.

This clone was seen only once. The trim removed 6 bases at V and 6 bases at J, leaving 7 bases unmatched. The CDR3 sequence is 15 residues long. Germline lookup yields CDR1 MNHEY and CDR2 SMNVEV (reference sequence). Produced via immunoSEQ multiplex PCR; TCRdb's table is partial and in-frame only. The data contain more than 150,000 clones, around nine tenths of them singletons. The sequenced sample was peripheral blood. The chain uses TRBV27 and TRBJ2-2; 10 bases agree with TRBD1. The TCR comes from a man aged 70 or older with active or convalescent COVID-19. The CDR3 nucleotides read TGTGCCAGCAGATCAGGACAGGGGGGATCCGGGGAGCTGTTTTTT. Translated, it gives CASRSGQGGSGELFF.